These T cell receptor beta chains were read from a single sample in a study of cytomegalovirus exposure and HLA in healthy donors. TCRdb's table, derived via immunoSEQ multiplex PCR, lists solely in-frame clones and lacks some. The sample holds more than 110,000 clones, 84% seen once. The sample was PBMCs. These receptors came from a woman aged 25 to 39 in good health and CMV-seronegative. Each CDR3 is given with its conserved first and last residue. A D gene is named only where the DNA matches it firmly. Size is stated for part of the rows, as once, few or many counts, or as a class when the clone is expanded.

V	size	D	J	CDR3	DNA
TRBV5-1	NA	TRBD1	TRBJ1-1	CASSWGDRKNTEAFF	TGCGCCAGCAGCTGGGGGGACAGGAAGAACACTGAAGCTTTCTTT
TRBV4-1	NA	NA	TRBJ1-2	CASSQDLVRGGIYGYTF	TGCGCCAGCAGCCAAGATCTGGTCCGGGGGGGGATCTATGGCTACACCTTC
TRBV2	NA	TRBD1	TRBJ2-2	CARQGSGGGELFF	TGTGCCAGACAAGGGTCAGGGGGCGGGGAGCTGTTTTTT
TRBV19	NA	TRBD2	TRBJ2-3	CASSNSGRRTDTQYF	TGTGCCAGTAGTAATAGCGGGCGCCGCACAGATACGCAGTATTTT
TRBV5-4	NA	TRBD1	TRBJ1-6	CASSSKTGGKGSPLHF	TGTGCCAGCAGCTCGAAAACAGGGGGCAAGGGTTCACCCCTCCACTTT
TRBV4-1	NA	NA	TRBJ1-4	CASCPGGSKDNEKLFF	TGCGCCAGCTGTCCGGGAGGGAGCAAAGATAATGAAAAACTGTTTTTT
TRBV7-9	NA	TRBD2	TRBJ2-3	CASSPWTSGGYTDTQYF	TGTGCCAGCAGTCCATGGACTAGCGGGGGATACACAGATACGCAGTATTTT
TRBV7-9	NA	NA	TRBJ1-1	CASSLEGGLTEAFF	TGTGCCAGCAGCTTAGAGGGGGGGCTCACTGAAGCTTTCTTT
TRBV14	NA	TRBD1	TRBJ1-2	CASSQQTGAYGYTF	TGTGCCAGCAGCCAGCAGACAGGGGCATATGGCTACACCTTC
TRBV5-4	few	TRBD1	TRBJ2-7	CASSTSGTGFFYEQYF	TGTGCCAGCAGCACATCCGGGACAGGTTTCTTCTACGAGCAGTACTTC
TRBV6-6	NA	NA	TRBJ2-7	CASSYSFQGGFYEQYF	TGTGCCAGCAGTTACTCGTTTCAGGGTGGGTTCTACGAGCAGTACTTC
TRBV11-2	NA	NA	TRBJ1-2	CASSPRQRPNYGYTF	TGTGCCAGCAGCCCCCGACAGAGGCCTAACTATGGCTACACCTTC
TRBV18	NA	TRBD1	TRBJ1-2	CASSPEWDRGYTF	TGTGCCAGCTCACCAGAGTGGGACAGGGGCTACACCTTC
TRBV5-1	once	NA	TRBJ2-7	CASSSAGQSYEQYF	TGCGCCAGCAGCTCGGCGGGGCAATCCTACGAGCAGTACTTC
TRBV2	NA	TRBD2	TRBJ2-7	CASRARGLAGPNYEQYF	TGTGCCAGCAGGGCTCGAGGACTAGCGGGGCCCAACTACGAGCAGTACTTC
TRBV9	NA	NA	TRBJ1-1	CASSVVTGTEAFF	TGTGCCAGCAGCGTAGTTACGGGCACTGAAGCTTTCTTT
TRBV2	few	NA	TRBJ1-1	CASGLGAGTEAFF	TGTGCCAGCGGATTAGGGGCCGGCACTGAAGCTTTCTTT
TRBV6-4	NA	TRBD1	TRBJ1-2	CASNPDGDPGGGYTF	TGTGCCAGCAACCCGGACGGGGATCCAGGGGGTGGCTACACCTTC
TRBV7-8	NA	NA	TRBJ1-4	CASSLDTGMGEKLFF	TGTGCCAGCAGCTTAGACACAGGGATGGGTGAAAAACTGTTTTTT
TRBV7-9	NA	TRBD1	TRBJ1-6	CASSATGAYNSPLHF	TGTGCCAGCAGCGCGACAGGGGCCTATAATTCACCCCTCCACTTT
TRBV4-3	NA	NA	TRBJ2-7	CASSQEITTVGGTYEQYF	TGCGCCAGCAGCCAAGAAATCACGACAGTCGGCGGCACCTACGAGCAGTACTTC
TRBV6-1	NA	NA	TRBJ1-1	CASSHSTGYTEAFF	TGTGCCAGCAGCCATTCTACAGGATACACTGAAGCTTTCTTT
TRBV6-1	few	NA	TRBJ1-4	CASSEDREPNEKLFF	TGTGCCAGCAGCGAAGACAGAGAGCCTAATGAAAAACTGTTTTTT
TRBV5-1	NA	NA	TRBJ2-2	CASSKTGSDTGELFF	TGCGCCAGCAGCAAGACAGGTTCGGACACCGGGGAGCTGTTTTTT
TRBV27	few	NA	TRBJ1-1	CASSLYVERNTEAFF	TGTGCCAGCAGTTTATACGTCGAGAGGAACACTGAAGCTTTCTTT